Below are 2 T cell receptor beta chains sequenced from a single sample in a study of blood T cell repertoires in COVID-19. The assay was immunoSEQ multiplex PCR, and TCRdb's table has in-frame clones only and misses some. The sample yields a few hundred thousand clones, about 85% seen once. Sequencing input: peripheral blood. The receptor source for this set is a young woman with acute or convalescent COVID-19.

A single count supports this clone. The chain employs TRBV6-4 and TRBJ1-2; perhaps TRBD1 as D (6 bases). The V and J ends lost 0 bases and 2 bases respectively, with 10 bases between them. Per the germline V gene, CDR1 is MRHNA and CDR2 is SNTAGT. The CDR3 runs to 15 residues. The DNA of the CDR3 is TGTGCCAGCAGTGACTCGATGCAGGGGAACTATGGCTACACCTTC. Translation gives CASSDSMQGNYGYTF.

The chain links TRBV6-5 to TRBJ1-1; D remains unclear. The CDR3 contains 14 residues. The germline V gene has CDR1 MNHEY and CDR2 SVGAGI. The V end was cut by 8 bases, the J end by 3 bases, with 16 bases between. In nucleotides, the CDR3 is TGTGCCAGCTCTTCGGGAGTCGTGCACACTGAAGCTTTCTTT. Its translation: CASSSGVVHTEAFF.